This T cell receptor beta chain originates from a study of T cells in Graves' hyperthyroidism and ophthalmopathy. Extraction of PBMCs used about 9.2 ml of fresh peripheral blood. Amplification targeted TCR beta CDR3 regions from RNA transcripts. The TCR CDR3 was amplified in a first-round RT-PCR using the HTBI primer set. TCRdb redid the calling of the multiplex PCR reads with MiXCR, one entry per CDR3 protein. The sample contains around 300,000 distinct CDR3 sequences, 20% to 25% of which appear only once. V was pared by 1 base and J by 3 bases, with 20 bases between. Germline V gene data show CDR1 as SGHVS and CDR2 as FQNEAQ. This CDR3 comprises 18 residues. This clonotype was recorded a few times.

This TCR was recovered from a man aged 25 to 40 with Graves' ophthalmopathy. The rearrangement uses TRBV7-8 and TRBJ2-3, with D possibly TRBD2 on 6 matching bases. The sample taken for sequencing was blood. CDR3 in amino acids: CASSLVYGTGDSTDTQYF. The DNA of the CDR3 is TGTGCCAGCAGCTTAGTATATGGCACGGGAGATTCGACAGATACGCAGTATTTT.